Included here is one TCR beta chain sequence, with context. Its specificity is not known. This sample stems from a study of T cell responses to AZD1222 COVID-19 vaccine. Points from the study as a whole: Clonal diversity was possibly underestimated; the donors were predominantly white British and more often female. Spike as a whole was targeted by vaccine-associated CD4 TCRs, dominant at 160-218 and 743-854. Nearly half of the spike-specific TCRs reportedly recognize variant regions that carry no mutations.

Assay: immunoSEQ multiplex PCR; the TCRdb copy retains only in-frame clones and omits some. The table includes 98,000 or so clones, more than 70% detected once. This CDR3 has 13 residues. Trimming removed 3 bases at V and 8 bases at J, with 8 bases between. Germline-derived CDR1 and CDR2 are MNHNS and SASEGT. This TCR was recovered from an adult in good health. Source: peripheral blood, taken on day 0 of AZD1222 vaccination. The gene calls are TRBV6-1 and TRBJ1-6; perhaps TRBD1 as D (6 bases). CDR3 protein: CASSEHRDSPLHF. The CDR3 DNA sequence: TGTGCCAGCAGTGAGCACAGGGATTCACCCCTCCACTTT.